Sequencing of this T cell receptor beta chain was carried out in a study of blood T cell repertoires in COVID-19. About the research overall: COVID-19 samples, acute and convalescent, were from the United States, Italy and Spain. The analysed material was cDNA or gDNA that came from T cells, B-cell-depleted T cells, or PBMCs.

This CDR3 contains 16 residues. V lost 6 bases and J lost 7; bases outside the gene matches: 15. Germline lookup yields CDR1 SGHRS and CDR2 YFSETQ. Under the authors' procedure: The authors estimated nucleated cell counts from reference gene primer amplification. Profiling relied on immunoSEQ multiplex PCR, and the TCRdb table lists in-frame clones only, not all of them. V and J calls plus clone size are reproduced from that table; the DNA served to infer D and trimming. The sample yields approximately 58,000 clones, about 77% seen once. The chain is built from TRBV5-1 and TRBJ2-2; 7 bases align to TRBD2. The specimen sequenced was peripheral blood. The clonotype was recovered from a man between 65 and 79 years old with active or convalescent COVID-19. The CDR3 DNA reads as TGCGCCAGCACCCCCAGCCTAAGCGGGAAGGGCGGGGAGCTGTTTTTT. Amino acid sequence: CASTPSLSGKGGELFF.